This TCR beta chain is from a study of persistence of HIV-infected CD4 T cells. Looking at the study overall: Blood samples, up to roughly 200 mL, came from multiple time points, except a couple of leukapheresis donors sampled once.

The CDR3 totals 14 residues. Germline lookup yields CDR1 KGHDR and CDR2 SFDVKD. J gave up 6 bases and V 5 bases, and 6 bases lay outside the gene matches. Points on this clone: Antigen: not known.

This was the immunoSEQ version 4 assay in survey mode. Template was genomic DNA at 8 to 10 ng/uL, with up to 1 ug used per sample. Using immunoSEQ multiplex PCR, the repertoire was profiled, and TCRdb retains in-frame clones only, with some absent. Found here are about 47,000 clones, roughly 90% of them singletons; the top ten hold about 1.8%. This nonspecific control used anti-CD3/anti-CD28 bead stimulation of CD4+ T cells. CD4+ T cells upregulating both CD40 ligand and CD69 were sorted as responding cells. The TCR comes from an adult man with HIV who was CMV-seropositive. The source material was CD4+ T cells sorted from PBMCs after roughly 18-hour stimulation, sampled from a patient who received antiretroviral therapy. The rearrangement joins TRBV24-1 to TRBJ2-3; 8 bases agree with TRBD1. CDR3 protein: CATSAPGQVDTQYF. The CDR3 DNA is TGTGCCACCAGTGCCCCGGGACAGGTTGATACGCAGTATTTT.